This TCR beta chain was recorded in a study of glioma-infiltrating T cells. TCR alpha and beta CDR3 regions were amplified from RNA using iRepertoire nested multiplex PCR. One-step reverse transcription and amplification started from around 100-400 ng of tissue mRNA or PBMC total RNA. Via MiXCR, TCRdb re-called the multiplex PCR reads, giving one row per CDR3 protein. This table has about 99,000 distinct CDR3 sequences, less than 30% appearing once. Per the germline V gene, CDR1 is SGHTA and CDR2 is FQGTGA. This CDR3 contains 13 residues. Study results and caveats: Tissue-blood divergence was below expectation in non-neoplastic patients, above in gliomas. Only very few CDR3 sequences appeared in both tissue and blood.

This clonotype was recorded at least ten times. No antigen is known for it. One end of the junction fails to match germline, which may point to a read error. The source is a human donor with low-grade glioma or glioblastoma, undergoing nonglioma brain surgery, or in good health (not recorded which). The sample consisted of glioma tissue, nonneoplastic brain tissue, or PBMCs (not recorded which). The chain carries TRBV7-3 and TRBJ1-5; no clear D gene. CDR3 nucleotide sequence: TGCGCCAGCAGCTTGTCTCCGAACCAGCCCCAGCATTTT. Amino acids: CASSLSPNQPQHF. Looking up the rest from reference TRBV7-3 and TRBJ1-5 gives the full variable domain: GAGVSQTPSNKVTEKGKYVELRCDPISGHTALYWYRQSLGQGPEFLIYFQGTGAADDSGLPNDRFFAVRPEGSVSTLKIQRTERGDSAVYLCASSLSPNQPQHFGDGTRLSIL.